This record concerns one T cell receptor beta chain sequence. Here immunoSEQ multiplex PCR was the method, and the copy in TCRdb shows in-frame clones only, minus some. Altogether some 2,500 clones are present, about 80% being singletons, with the ten largest covering 7%. The entry originates in a study of T cells in tumors and immune-related adverse events. CDR3 length: 14 residues. The germline V and J ends were trimmed by 3 bases and 2 bases, with 11 bases remaining between them. The germline V gene has CDR1 LNHNV and CDR2 YYDKDF (reference sequence). The V call is TRBV15, the J call TRBJ2-7; D perhaps matches TRBD2 (5 bases). This TCR was recovered from a female donor with metastatic renal cell carcinoma. Source: tumor tissue, taken from a patient treated with anti-PD-1 therapy. CDR3 residues: CATSSYSGTYEQYF. The CDR3 DNA reads TGTGCCACCAGCAGTTACTCCGGGACCTACGAGCAGTACTTC.